The rows below give T cell receptor beta chains drawn from one sample of a study of T cell responses to AZD1222 COVID-19 vaccine. Here immunoSEQ multiplex PCR was the method, and the copy in TCRdb shows in-frame clones only, minus some. The table records around 100,000 clones, 87% of them present only once. The specimen was peripheral blood, collected on day 0 of AZD1222 vaccination. The receptor source for this set is an adult in good health. CDR3s include the opening cysteine and the closing phenylalanine or tryptophan. The D gene is left open where the match is weak. Clone size appears in some rows only: once, few, many, or a class for an expanded clone.

V gene	J gene	D gene	clone size	CDR3 DNA	CDR3 protein
TRBV18	TRBJ1-6	NA	NA	TGTGCCAGCTCACCCGCAGGAAGCTCCTATAATTCACCCCTCCACTTT	CASSPAGSSYNSPLHF
TRBV7-2	TRBJ2-3	NA	NA	TGTGCCAGCAGCTTAGTGCCATTTCCGACCCCCACAGATACGCAGTATTTT	CASSLVPFPTPTDTQYF
TRBV18	TRBJ1-5	TRBD1	NA	TGTGCCAGCTCACGAGGGACAGCCCAACAAAGAAATCAGCCCCAGCATTTT	CASSRGTAQQRNQPQHF
TRBV5-1	TRBJ2-1	NA	NA	TGCGCCAGCCAGGAAATCGGCTACAATGAGCAGTTCTTC	CASQEIGYNEQFF
TRBV6-5	TRBJ1-2	NA	NA	TGTGCCAGCAGGATCGACAGTAACTATGGCTACACCTTC	CASRIDSNYGYTF
TRBV14	TRBJ1-3	NA	NA	TGTGCCAGCAGACCCCGCGGGGCTTTGGGAAACACCATATATTTT	CASRPRGALGNTIYF
TRBV11-2	TRBJ2-3	TRBD2	NA	TGTGCCAGCAGCCGCGGGGGAAACACAGATACGCAGTATTTT	CASSRGGNTDTQYF
TRBV7-9	TRBJ2-5	NA	NA	TGTGCCAGCAGCTTCGGGGAGACCCAGTACTTC	CASSFGETQYF
TRBV6-2/TRBV6-3	TRBJ2-7	NA	NA	TGTGCCAGCAGTTACAACACAGGTCACAGCTCCTACGAGCAGTACTTC	CASSYNTGHSSYEQYF
TRBV6-5	TRBJ1-2	TRBD1	NA	TGTGCCAGCAGGGACAGGGGGGGATATGGCTACACCTTC	CASRDRGGYGYTF
TRBV19	TRBJ2-3	NA	few	TGTGCCAGTAGTATGCCGGGGGAGGCAGATACGCAGTATTTT	CASSMPGEADTQYF
TRBV7-2	TRBJ1-5	NA	NA	TGTGCCAGCGGAGATTACAATCAGCCCCAGCATTTT	CASGDYNQPQHF
TRBV27	TRBJ2-2	TRBD1	NA	TGTGCCAGCACACGGGGGACAGGGCCCACCGGGGAGCTGTTTTTT	CASTRGTGPTGELFF
TRBV5-1	TRBJ2-7	NA	once	TGCGCCAGCAGCTCCCCCTCCGGCGAGCAGTACTTC	CASSSPSGEQYF
TRBV7-9	TRBJ2-7	TRBD1	NA	TGTGCCAGCAGCTTAGCGAGGGGGACAGGGAGCTACGAGCAGTACTTC	CASSLARGTGSYEQYF
TRBV5-1	TRBJ2-7	NA	NA	TGCGCCAGCAGCCCCATGACCTACGAGCAGTACTTC	CASSPMTYEQYF
TRBV19	TRBJ2-5	NA	NA	TGTGCCAGTAGTGCCCACACAGGGTTCGGGCAAGAGACCCAGTACTTC	CASSAHTGFGQETQYF
TRBV19	TRBJ2-7	NA	NA	TGTGCCAGTAGTGCCCGGGACTTGGGCGAGCAGTACTTC	CASSARDLGEQYF
TRBV18	TRBJ2-1	NA	NA	TGTGCCAGCTCACCAGTTCCACTACCCTCCTACAATGAGCAGTTCTTC	CASSPVPLPSYNEQFF
TRBV6-1	TRBJ1-1	NA	NA	TGTGCCAGCAGTGATTGGGGGGGGCGCACTGAAGCTTTCTTT	CASSDWGGRTEAFF
TRBV5-1	TRBJ2-2	TRBD2	NA	TGCGCCAGCAGCGGTTGGGGGACGGGAGGCGACACCGGGGAGCTGTTTTTT	CASSGWGTGGDTGELFF
TRBV5-6	TRBJ1-2	NA	NA	TGTGCCAGCAGCTCTTACTATGGCTACACCTTC	CASSSYYGYTF
TRBV18	TRBJ1-1	NA	NA	TGTGCCAGCTCAACCTCTGGGACACGTAAGGAAGCTTTCTTT	CASSTSGTRKEAFF
TRBV5-5	TRBJ1-1	TRBD1	NA	TGTGCCAGCAGGTGGGAGGGGGCGACCACTGAAGCTTTCTTT	CASRWEGATTEAFF
TRBV10-3	TRBJ1-2	TRBD1	once	TGTGCCATCAGTGAGTCGACTCTGGGGACAGGGGGCTCTAACTATGGCTACACCTTC	CAISESTLGTGGSNYGYTF
TRBV24-1	TRBJ1-2	NA	NA	TGTGCCACCAGTGATTCTCAGGTCTATGGCTACACCTTC	CATSDSQVYGYTF
TRBV13	TRBJ2-1	TRBD1	NA	TGTGCCAGCAGCCTACAGGGGAGCTCCTACAATGAGCAGTTCTTC	CASSLQGSSYNEQFF
TRBV11-1	TRBJ1-1	NA	NA	TGTGCCAGCAGCTGGGGGGGCACGACTGAAGCTTTCTTT	CASSWGGTTEAFF
TRBV19	TRBJ2-2	NA	NA	TGTGCCAGTAGCGCCAGGGTGGGGAACACCGGGGAGCTGTTTTTT	CASSARVGNTGELFF
TRBV9	TRBJ1-2	NA	NA	TGTGCCAGCAGCGTAGGGGGTTCCGTTAACTATGGCTACACCTTC	CASSVGGSVNYGYTF
TRBV19	TRBJ1-2	NA	NA	TGTGCCAGTAGTATAGACAAATCGGGCAGCAACTATGGCTACACCTTC	CASSIDKSGSNYGYTF
TRBV24-1	TRBJ1-4	NA	NA	TGTGCCACCAGTGACCTTACGGGTGAAAAACTGTTTTTT	CATSDLTGEKLFF
TRBV28	TRBJ2-2	TRBD1	NA	TGTGCCAGCAGTGCAACCGCTTGGACAGGGGTTACCGGGGAGCTGTTTTTT	CASSATAWTGVTGELFF
TRBV5-5	TRBJ2-1	NA	NA	TGTGCCAGCAGCTTGGATCAAGCGACTACGAACAATGAGCAGTTCTTC	CASSLDQATTNNEQFF
TRBV27	TRBJ1-6	NA	NA	TGTGCCAGCACTCGCGGGACGGGCAATTCACCCCTCCACTTT	CASTRGTGNSPLHF
TRBV19	TRBJ2-5	TRBD2	NA	TGTGCCGTAGGACTAGCACAAGAGACCCAGTACTTC	CAVGLAQETQYF
TRBV4-2	TRBJ2-2	NA	NA	TGTGCCAGCAGTCTAAGACAGGCGGATTACGGGACCGGGGAGCTGTTTTTT	CASSLRQADYGTGELFF
TRBV12-3/TRBV12-4	TRBJ1-2	NA	many	TGTGCCAGCATCCAGGGCACCAACTATGGCTACACCTTC	CASIQGTNYGYTF
TRBV7-3	TRBJ1-4	TRBD1	NA	TGTGCCAGCAGCCTACAGGGGAGGTTTGAAAAACTGTTTTTT	CASSLQGRFEKLFF
TRBV18	TRBJ1-1	NA	NA	TGTGCCAGCTCACCACCGGTAGCTGGCACTGAAGCTTTCTTT	CASSPPVAGTEAFF
TRBV19	TRBJ2-1	NA	NA	TGTGCCAGTAGTATAGAGGGGTGGGTCTCGAACAATGAGCAGTTCTTC	CASSIEGWVSNNEQFF
TRBV4-1	TRBJ2-1	NA	NA	TGCGCCAGCAGCCAAGGACTAAGCTCCTACAATGAGCAGTTCTTC	CASSQGLSSYNEQFF
TRBV6-5	TRBJ2-3	NA	NA	TGTGCCAGCAGCGAGCGTACGCCAGATACGCAGTATTTT	CASSERTPDTQYF
TRBV15	TRBJ2-1	NA	NA	TGTGCCACCAGCAGAGTGGGGGTCTCCTACAATGAGCAGTTCTTC	CATSRVGVSYNEQFF
TRBV19	TRBJ1-5	NA	NA	TGTGCCAGTAGTGGGGGACTCGCGCCTAGCCAGCCCCAGCATTTT	CASSGGLAPSQPQHF
TRBV3-1/TRBV3-2	TRBJ2-5	NA	NA	TGTGCCAGCAGCCCTGGACAGCCAAATATTTACCAAGAGACCCAGTACTTC	CASSPGQPNIYQETQYF
TRBV7-9	TRBJ1-6	NA	NA	TGTGCCAGCAGCCGAGCCGGGCAGGGGAATTCACCCCTCCACTTT	CASSRAGQGNSPLHF
TRBV2	TRBJ2-3	NA	NA	TGTGCCAGCCTTGGCGGACTTAGCACAGATACGCAGTATTTT	CASLGGLSTDTQYF
TRBV7-9	TRBJ2-7	TRBD1	NA	TGTGCCAGCAGCTTGGGGACAGGTCTCTACGAGCAGTACTTC	CASSLGTGLYEQYF
TRBV4-3	TRBJ2-5	NA	NA	TGCGCCAGCAGCCAAGACTGGAGGGAAGAGACCCAGTACTTC	CASSQDWREETQYF
TRBV20-1	TRBJ1-4	NA	NA	TGCAGTGCTAGTCGGAGTGAAAAACTGTTTTTT	CSASRSEKLFF
TRBV4-1	TRBJ2-2	TRBD2	NA	TGCGCCAGCAGCCAAGGACTAGCGGGGCTAGCCGGGGAGCTGTTTTTT	CASSQGLAGLAGELFF
TRBV10-2	TRBJ1-5	NA	few	TGCGCCAGCAGTGAGCCAGGGTACCAGCCCCAGCATTTT	CASSEPGYQPQHF
TRBV11-2	TRBJ2-5	NA	NA	TGTGCCAGCAGCCCGAGGAACCGAGAGACCCAGTACTTC	CASSPRNRETQYF
TRBV7-9	TRBJ1-2	NA	NA	TGTGCCAGCAGCATCCCCCCACAGCTTGCCACAGGGACTGACTATGGCTACACCTTC	CASSIPPQLATGTDYGYTF
TRBV21-1	TRBJ2-3	NA	NA	TGTGCCAGCCGGCTACTAGCGGGCCCCTCCAGTACGCAGTATTTT	CASRLLAGPSSTQYF
TRBV5-5	TRBJ1-2	NA	NA	TGTGCCAGCAGCAATACAGGAGAATGGTATGGCTACACCTTC	CASSNTGEWYGYTF
TRBV6-1	TRBJ1-2	TRBD1	NA	TGTGCCAGCAGTGAAGCCGTACGGACAGGGTTCGGGTATGGCTACACCTTC	CASSEAVRTGFGYGYTF
TRBV5-4	TRBJ2-5	TRBD2	NA	TGTGCCAGCAGCTTGGAGGTTCCTAGCGGCCAAGAGACCCAGTACTTC	CASSLEVPSGQETQYF